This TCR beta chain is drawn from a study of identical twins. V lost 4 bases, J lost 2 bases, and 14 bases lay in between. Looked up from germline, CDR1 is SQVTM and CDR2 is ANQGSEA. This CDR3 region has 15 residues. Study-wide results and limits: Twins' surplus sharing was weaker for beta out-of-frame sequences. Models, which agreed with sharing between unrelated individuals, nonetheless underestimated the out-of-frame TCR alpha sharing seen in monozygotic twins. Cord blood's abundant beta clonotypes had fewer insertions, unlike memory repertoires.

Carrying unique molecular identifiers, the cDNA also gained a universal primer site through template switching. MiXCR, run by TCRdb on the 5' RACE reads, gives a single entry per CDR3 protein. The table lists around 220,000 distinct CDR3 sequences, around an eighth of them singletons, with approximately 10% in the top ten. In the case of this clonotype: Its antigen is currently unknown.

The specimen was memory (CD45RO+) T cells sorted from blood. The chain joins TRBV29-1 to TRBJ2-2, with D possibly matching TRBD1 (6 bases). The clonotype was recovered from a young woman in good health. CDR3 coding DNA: TGCAGCGTTGGGGGACATGGAAGTAACACCGGGGAGCTGTTTTTT. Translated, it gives CSVGGHGSNTGELFF.